Listed here are 5 T cell receptor beta chains from one sample, sequenced in a study of cytomegalovirus exposure and HLA in healthy donors. Primers for the PCR totalled 60 Vbeta and 13 Jbeta. Assay: immunoSEQ multiplex PCR; the TCRdb copy retains only in-frame clones and omits some. The sample consists of some 150,000 clones, 82% of them appearing once. Specimen: PBMCs. These receptors were obtained from a man between 25 and 39 years old in good health and CMV-seropositive.

V gene TRBV29-1 combines with J gene TRBJ2-3; tentative D call: TRBD1 (6 bases). This CDR3 contains 15 residues. CDR1 and CDR2 (germline): SQVTM, ANQGSEA. Trimming shortened V by 3 bases and J by 0 bases, and 13 bases separated the two germline ends. The CDR3 spells CSVDGDKSSTDTQYF. DNA of the CDR3: TGCAGCGTTGATGGGGACAAATCTAGCACAGATACGCAGTATTTT.

This clone was found once. CDR3 sequence reads: CASSLNRPSNEQFF. CDR3 DNA sequence: TGTGCCAGCAGCTTGAACAGGCCTTCGAATGAGCAGTTCTTC. The chain links TRBV5-5 to TRBJ2-1; the D gene is possibly TRBD1 (5 bases). CDR1 SGHKS and CDR2 YYEKEE come from the germline V gene (reference sequence). This CDR3 is 14 amino acids long. The V end was cut by 1 base, the J end by 7 bases, with 12 bases between.

V usage is TRBV1 and J usage is TRBJ2-7; the tabulated D call, TRBD1, remains unverified against the DNA. TRBV1 is reported as a pseudogene. CDR3 size: 17 residues. CDR3 nucleotides: TGCACCAGCAGCCAAGATAGGGGACAGAGGTCTTCCTACGAGCAGTACTTC. This sequence encodes CTSSQDRGQRSSYEQYF.

V usage is TRBV6-1 and J usage is TRBJ1-5, with D possibly TRBD1 on 5 matching bases. Germline assignment: CDR1 MNHNS and CDR2 SASEGT. CDR3 length: 15 amino acids. Trimming cost V 7 bases and J 7 bases, with 20 bases left between them. The CDR3 is CASMRQREFQQPQHF. CDR3 nucleotide sequence: TGTGCCAGCATGCGACAGCGAGAATTTCAGCAGCCCCAGCATTTT.

The rearrangement joins TRBV7-2 to TRBJ1-2; tentative D call: TRBD1 (6 bases). V was shortened by 1 base and J by 5 bases, with 11 bases between the two germline ends. There are 14 residues in the CDR3. From germline, CDR1 is SGHTA and CDR2 FQGNSA. The CDR3 sequence: CASSLGSGAYGYTF. Written as DNA, the CDR3 is TGTGCCAGCAGCTTAGGTTCAGGGGCGTATGGCTACACCTTC.